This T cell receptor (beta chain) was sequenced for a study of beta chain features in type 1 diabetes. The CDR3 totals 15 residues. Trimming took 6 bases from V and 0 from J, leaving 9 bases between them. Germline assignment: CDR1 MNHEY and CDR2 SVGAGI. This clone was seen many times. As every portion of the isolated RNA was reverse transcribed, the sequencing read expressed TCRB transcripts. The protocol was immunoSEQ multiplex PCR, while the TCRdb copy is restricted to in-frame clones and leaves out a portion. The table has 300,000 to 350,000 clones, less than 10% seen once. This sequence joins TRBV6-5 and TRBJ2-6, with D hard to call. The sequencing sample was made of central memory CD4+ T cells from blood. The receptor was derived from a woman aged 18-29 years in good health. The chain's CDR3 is CASRSKGSGANVLTF. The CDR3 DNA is TGTGCCAGCAGAAGCAAGGGCTCTGGGGCCAACGTCCTGACTTTC.